This TCR beta chain was profiled in a study of T cell responses to AZD1222 COVID-19 vaccine. Background on the study: Pooling was applied to second doses at about 4 or about 12 weeks.

The study, taken as a whole, reports: CD4 TCRs linked to vaccination spanned spike, dominating at 160-218 and 743-854. Repertoire collection took place solely once the T cell response had peaked. Just a handful of AZD1222 recipients were seropositive at baseline.

With respect to this clone: Its antigen is not known.

Germline values: CDR1 SGHAT, CDR2 FQNNGV. Trimming removed 5 bases at V and 0 bases at J, with 19 bases between. The CDR3 runs to 17 residues. Sequenced by immunoSEQ multiplex PCR; TCRdb stores in-frame clones only, minus some. This table has roughly 70,000 clones, roughly four fifths appearing once. The receptor comes from an adult in good health. The sample here was peripheral blood, taken on day 0 of AZD1222 vaccination. The V and J genes are TRBV11-2 and TRBJ1-1; D gene uncertain. The DNA of the CDR3 is TGTGCCAGCAGCCCTAGCTCAGCCTATCCTTTGAACACTGAAGCTTTCTTT. Its protein product is CASSPSSAYPLNTEAFF. Together with reference TRBV11-2 and TRBJ1-1, the CDR3 gives the full variable domain: EAGVAQSPRYKIIEKRQSVAFWCNPISGHATLYWYQQILGQGPKLLIQFQNNGVVDDSQLPKDRFSAERLKGVDSTLKIQPAKLEDSAVYLCASSPSSAYPLNTEAFFGQGTRLTVV.